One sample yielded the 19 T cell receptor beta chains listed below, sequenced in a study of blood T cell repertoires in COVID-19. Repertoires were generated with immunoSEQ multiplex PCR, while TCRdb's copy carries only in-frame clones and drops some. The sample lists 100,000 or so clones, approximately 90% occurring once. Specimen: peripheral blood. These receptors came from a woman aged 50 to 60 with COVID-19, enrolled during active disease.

DNA for the CDR3: TGTGCCAGCATCGACGACGGACAGTCGTACGAGCAGTACTTC. As protein: CASIDDGQSYEQYF. The chain employs TRBV2 and TRBJ2-7; possible D gene TRBD1, 6 bases. V lost 7 bases and J lost 4, with 17 bases in between. The length of the CDR3 is 14 residues. Germline V gene lookup returns CDR1 SNHLY and CDR2 FYNNEI.

The CDR3: CASRRDRTYEQYF. The CDR3 DNA is TGTGCCAGCAGGAGGGACAGGACCTACGAGCAGTACTTC. The chain couples TRBV7-2 to TRBJ2-7; 8 bases are a match to TRBD1. The J segment lost 2 bases and the V segment lost 6 bases, leaving 3 bases of the junction unmatched. The CDR3 is 13 amino acids. Germline V lookup: CDR1 SGHTA, CDR2 FQGNSA.

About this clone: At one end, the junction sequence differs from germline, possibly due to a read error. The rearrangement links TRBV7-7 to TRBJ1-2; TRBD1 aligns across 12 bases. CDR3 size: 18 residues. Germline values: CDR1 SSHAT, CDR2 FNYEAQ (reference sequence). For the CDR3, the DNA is TGTGCTAGCAGCCTCTTCGGCGGGACAGGGGGCTCCAACTATGGCTACACCTTC. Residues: CASSLFGGTGGSNYGYTF. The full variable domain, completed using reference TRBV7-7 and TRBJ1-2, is GAGVSQSPRYKVTKRGQDVTLRCDPISSHATLYWYQQALGQGPEFLTYFNYEAQPDKSGLPSDRFSAERPEGSISTLTIQRTEQRDSAMYRCASSLFGGTGGSNYGYTFGSGTRLTVV.

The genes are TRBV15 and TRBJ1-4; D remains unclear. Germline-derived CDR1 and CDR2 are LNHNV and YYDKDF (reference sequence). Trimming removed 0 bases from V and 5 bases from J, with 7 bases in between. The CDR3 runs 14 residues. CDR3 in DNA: TGTGCCACCAGCAGAGATTCTAGGAATGAAAAACTGTTTTTT. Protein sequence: CATSRDSRNEKLFF. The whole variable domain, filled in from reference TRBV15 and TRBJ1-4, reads DAMVIQNPRYQVTQFGKPVTLSCSQTLNHNVMYWYQQKSSQAPKLLFHYYDKDFNNEADTPDNFQSRRPNTSFCFLDIRSPGLGDTAMYLCATSRDSRNEKLFFGSGTQLSVL.

The CDR3 region has the DNA TGTGCCAGCAGCTTGGTGGGGGCGGGTGACTATGGCTACACCTTC. It codes for CASSLVGAGDYGYTF. The chain uses TRBV5-6 and TRBJ1-2, with a possible D match to TRBD1 (6 bases). Per the germline V gene, CDR1 is SGHDT and CDR2 is YYEEEE. The CDR3 loop spans 15 amino acids. The V and J ends lost 0 bases and 3 bases respectively, with 12 bases between them.

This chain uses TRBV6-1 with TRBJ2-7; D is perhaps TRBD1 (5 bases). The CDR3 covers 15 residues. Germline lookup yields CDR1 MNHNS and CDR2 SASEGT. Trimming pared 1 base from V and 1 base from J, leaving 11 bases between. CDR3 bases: TGTGCCAGCAGTGAAGTAGGGGCTTATTCCTACGAGCAGTACTTC. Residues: CASSEVGAYSYEQYF.

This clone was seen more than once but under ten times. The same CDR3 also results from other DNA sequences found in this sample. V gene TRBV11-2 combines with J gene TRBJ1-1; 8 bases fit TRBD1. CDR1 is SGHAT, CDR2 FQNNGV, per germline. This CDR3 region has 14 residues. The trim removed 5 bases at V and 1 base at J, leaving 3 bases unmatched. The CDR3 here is CASSPGQGNTEAFF. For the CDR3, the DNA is TGTGCCAGCAGCCCCGGACAGGGGAACACTGAAGCTTTCTTT.

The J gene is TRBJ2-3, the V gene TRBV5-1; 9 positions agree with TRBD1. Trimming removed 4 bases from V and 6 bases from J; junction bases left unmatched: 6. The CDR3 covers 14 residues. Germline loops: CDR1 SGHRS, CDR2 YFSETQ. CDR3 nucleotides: TGCGCCAGCAGCCCTCGGACAGGGGATGATACGCAGTATTTT. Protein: CASSPRTGDDTQYF.

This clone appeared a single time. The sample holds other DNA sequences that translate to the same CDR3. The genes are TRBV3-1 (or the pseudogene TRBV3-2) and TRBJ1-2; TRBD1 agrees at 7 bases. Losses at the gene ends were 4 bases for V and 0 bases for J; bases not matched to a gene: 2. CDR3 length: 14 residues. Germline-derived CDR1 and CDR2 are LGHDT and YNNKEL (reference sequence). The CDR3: CASSPGTANYGYTF. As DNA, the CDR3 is TGTGCCAGCAGCCCGGGGACAGCTAACTATGGCTACACCTTC.

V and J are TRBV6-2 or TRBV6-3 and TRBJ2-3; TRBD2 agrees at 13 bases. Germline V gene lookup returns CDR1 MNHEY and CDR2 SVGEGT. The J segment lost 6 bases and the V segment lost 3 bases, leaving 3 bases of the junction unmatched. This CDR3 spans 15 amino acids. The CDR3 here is CASSYALAGGDTQYF. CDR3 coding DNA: TGTGCCAGCAGTTATGCACTAGCGGGGGGGGATACGCAGTATTTT.

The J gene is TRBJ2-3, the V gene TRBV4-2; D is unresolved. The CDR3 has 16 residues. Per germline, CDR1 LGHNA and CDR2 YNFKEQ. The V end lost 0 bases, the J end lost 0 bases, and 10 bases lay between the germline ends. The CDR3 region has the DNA TGTGCCAGCAGCCAAGATTACAGTACTAGCACAGATACGCAGTATTTT. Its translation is CASSQDYSTSTDTQYF.

CDR3 DNA sequence: TGCGCCAGCAGCGTCAGGACAGGAGGGCATACGCAGTATTTT. It encodes CASSVRTGGHTQYF. The genes are TRBV5-1 and TRBJ2-3; D might be TRBD1 (7 bases). The V end lost 4 bases, the J end lost 7 bases, and 16 bases lay between the germline ends. CDR3 length equals 14 residues. The germline CDR1 and CDR2 sequences are SGHRS and YFSETQ.

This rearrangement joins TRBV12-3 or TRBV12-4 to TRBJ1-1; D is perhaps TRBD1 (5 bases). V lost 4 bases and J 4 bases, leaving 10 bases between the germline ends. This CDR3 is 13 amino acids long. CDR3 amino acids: CASSSRGGTEAFF. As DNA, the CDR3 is TGTGCCAGCAGTTCAAGGGGTGGCACTGAAGCTTTCTTT.

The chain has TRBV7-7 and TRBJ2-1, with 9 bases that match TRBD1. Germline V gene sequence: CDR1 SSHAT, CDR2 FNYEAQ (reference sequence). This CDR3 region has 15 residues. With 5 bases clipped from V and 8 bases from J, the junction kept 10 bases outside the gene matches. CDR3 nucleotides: TGTGCCAGCAGCCACGTGGGACAGGGTTGTGATGAGCAGTTCTTC. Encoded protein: CASSHVGQGCDEQFF.

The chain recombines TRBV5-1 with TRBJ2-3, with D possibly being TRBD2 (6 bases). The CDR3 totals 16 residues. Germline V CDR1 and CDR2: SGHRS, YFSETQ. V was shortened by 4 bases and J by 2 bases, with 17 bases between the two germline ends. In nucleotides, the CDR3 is TGCGCCAGCAGCACCCGGGACTCCCCGTACACAGATACGCAGTATTTT. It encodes CASSTRDSPYTDTQYF. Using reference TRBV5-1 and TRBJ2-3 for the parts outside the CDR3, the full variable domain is KAGVTQTPRYLIKTRGQQVTLSCSPISGHRSVSWYQQTPGQGLQFLFEYFSETQRNKGNFPGRFSGRQFSNSRSEMNVSTLELGDSALYLCASSTRDSPYTDTQYFGPGTRLTVL.

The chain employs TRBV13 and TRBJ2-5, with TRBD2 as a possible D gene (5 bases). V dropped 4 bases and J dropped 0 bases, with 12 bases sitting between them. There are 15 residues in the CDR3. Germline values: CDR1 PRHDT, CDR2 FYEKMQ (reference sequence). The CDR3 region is CASSSISGYQETQYF. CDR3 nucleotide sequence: TGTGCCAGCAGCTCAATTTCGGGGTACCAAGAGACCCAGTACTTC.

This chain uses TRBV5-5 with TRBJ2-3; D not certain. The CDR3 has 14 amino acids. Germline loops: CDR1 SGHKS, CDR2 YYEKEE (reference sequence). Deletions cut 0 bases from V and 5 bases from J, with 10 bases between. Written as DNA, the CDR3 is TGTGCCAGCAGCTTGGCCACTTCGGGAGATACGCAGTATTTT. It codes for CASSLATSGDTQYF.

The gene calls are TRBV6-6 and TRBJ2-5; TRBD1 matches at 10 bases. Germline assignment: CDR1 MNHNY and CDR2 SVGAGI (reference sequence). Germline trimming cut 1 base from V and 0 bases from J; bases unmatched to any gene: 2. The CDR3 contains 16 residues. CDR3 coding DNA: TGTGCCAGCAGTTACTTGGGACAGGGGTACCAAGAGACCCAGTACTTC. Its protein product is CASSYLGQGYQETQYF.

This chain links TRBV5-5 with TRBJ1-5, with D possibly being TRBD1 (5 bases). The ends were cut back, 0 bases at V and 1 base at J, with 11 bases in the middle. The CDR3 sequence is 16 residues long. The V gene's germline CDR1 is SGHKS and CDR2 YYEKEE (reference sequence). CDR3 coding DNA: TGTGCCAGCAGCTTGGTAGGAGGGGACAGCAATCAGCCCCAGCATTTT. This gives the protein CASSLVGGDSNQPQHF.